This T cell receptor (beta chain) was sequenced for a study of blood T cell repertoires in COVID-19. As for the study in general: Samples came from the United States, Italy and Spain, spanning acute and convalescent COVID-19. The analysed material was cDNA or gDNA that came from T cells, B-cell-depleted T cells, or PBMCs.

In the source study's methods: Estimation of nucleated cell counts relied on the amplification of reference gene primers. The protocol was immunoSEQ multiplex PCR, while the TCRdb copy is restricted to in-frame clones and leaves out a portion. V, J and clone size were drawn from that table, and D and trimming were deduced from the DNA. The table lists about 210,000 clones, 83% of them singletons. The CDR3 contains 16 residues. Germline CDR1 is MNHNY and CDR2 is SVGAGI (reference sequence). V lost 0 bases to trimming and J lost 1 base; unmatched junction nucleotides: 5. The chain has TRBV6-6 and TRBJ2-5; TRBD2 matches 7 bases. What was sequenced was peripheral blood. The clonotype originates from a woman in her 40s with active or convalescent COVID-19. The CDR3 loop reads CASSYSLAATQETQYF. The CDR3 nucleotides read TGTGCCAGCAGTTACTCTCTAGCGGCTACCCAAGAGACCCAGTACTTC.